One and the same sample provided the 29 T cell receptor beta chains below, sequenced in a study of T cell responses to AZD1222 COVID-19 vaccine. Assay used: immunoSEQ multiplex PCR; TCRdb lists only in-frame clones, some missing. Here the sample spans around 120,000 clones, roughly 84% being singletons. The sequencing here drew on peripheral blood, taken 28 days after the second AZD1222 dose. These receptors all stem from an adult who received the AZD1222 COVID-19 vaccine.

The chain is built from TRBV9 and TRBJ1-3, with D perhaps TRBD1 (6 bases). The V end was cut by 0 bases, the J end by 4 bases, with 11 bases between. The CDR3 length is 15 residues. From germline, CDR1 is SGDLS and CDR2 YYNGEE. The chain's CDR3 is CASSVDSGTGNTIYF. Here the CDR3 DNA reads TGTGCCAGCAGCGTAGATTCAGGGACAGGAAACACCATATATTTT.

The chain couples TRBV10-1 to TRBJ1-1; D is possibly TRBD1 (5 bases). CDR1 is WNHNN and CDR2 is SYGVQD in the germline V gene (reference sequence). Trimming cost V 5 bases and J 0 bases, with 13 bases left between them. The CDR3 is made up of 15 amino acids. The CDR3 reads CASSNTGTVNTEAFF. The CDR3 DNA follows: TGCGCCAGCAGTAATACCGGGACCGTGAACACTGAAGCTTTCTTT.

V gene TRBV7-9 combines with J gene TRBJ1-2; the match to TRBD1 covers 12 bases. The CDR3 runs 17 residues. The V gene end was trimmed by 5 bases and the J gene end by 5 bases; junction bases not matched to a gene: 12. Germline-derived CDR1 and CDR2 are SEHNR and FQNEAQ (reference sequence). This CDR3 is CASSPTGQGASFYGYTF. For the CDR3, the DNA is TGTGCCAGCAGCCCAACGGGACAGGGGGCTTCGTTTTATGGCTACACCTTC. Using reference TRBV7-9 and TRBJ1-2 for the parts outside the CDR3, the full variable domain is DTGVSQNPRHKITKRGQNVTFRCDPISEHNRLYWYRQTLGQGPEFLTYFQNEAQLEKSRLLSDRFSAERPKGSFSTLEIQRTEQGDSAMYLCASSPTGQGASFYGYTFGSGTRLTVV.

This chain's CDR3 is CAISVAPTGQNTGELFF. CDR3 bases: TGTGCCATCAGTGTTGCCCCGACGGGGCAGAACACCGGGGAGCTGTTTTTT. The genes are TRBV10-3 and TRBJ2-2; D might be TRBD1 or TRBD2, each matching 5 bases. Trimming shortened V by 4 bases and J by 1 base, and 16 bases separated the two germline ends. There are 17 residues in the CDR3. Germline V CDR1 and CDR2: ENHRY, SYGVKD.

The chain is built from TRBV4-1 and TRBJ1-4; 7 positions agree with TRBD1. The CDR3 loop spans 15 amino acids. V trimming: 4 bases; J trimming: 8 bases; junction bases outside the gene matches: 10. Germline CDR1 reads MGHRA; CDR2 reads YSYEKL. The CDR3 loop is CASSPQQGKGEKLFF. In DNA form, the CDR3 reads TGCGCCAGCAGCCCGCAACAGGGGAAGGGGGAAAAACTGTTTTTT.

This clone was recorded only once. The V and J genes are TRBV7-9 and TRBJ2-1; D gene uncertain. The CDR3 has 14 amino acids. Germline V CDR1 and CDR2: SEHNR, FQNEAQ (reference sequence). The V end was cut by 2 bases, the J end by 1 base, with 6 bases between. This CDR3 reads CASSLMGSYNEQFF. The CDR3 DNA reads TGTGCCAGCAGCTTAATGGGTTCCTACAATGAGCAGTTCTTC.

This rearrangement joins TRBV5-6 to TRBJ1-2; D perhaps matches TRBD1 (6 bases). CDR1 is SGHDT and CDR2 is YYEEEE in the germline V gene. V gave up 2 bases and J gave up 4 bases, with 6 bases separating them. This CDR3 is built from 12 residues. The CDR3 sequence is CASSLQGYGYTF. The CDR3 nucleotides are TGTGCCAGCAGCTTACAGGGCTATGGCTACACCTTC.

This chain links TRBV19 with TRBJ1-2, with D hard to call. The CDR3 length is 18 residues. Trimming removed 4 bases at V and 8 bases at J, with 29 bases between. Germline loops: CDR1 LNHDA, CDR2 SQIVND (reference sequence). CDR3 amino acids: CASSTKSAAGGYGLGYTF. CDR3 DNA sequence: TGTGCCAGTAGTACTAAGTCCGCGGCAGGCGGTTATGGTCTGGGCTACACCTTC.

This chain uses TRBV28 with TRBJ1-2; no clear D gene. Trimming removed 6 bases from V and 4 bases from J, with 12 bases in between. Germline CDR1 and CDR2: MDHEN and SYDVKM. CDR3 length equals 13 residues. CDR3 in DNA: TGTGCCAGCAGCTCCGCCAGTCTCTATGGCTACACCTTC. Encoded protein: CASSSASLYGYTF.

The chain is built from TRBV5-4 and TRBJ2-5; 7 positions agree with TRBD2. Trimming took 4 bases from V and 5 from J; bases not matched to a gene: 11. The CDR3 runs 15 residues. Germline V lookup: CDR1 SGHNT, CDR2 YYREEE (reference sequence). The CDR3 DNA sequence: TGTGCCAGCAGCCTCCGACTAGCTCTCCAGGAGACCCAGTACTTC. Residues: CASSLRLALQETQYF.

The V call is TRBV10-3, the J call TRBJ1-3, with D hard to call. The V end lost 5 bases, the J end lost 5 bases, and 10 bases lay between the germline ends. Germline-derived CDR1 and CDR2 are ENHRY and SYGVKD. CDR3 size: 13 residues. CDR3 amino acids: CAISPPARNTIYF. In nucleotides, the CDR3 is TGTGCCATCAGTCCACCAGCCCGAAACACCATATATTTT.

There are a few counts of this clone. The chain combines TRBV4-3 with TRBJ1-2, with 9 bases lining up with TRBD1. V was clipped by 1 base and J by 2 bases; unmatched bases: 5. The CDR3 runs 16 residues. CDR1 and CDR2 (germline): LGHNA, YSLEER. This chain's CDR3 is CASSQGTGVENYGYTF. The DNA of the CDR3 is TGCGCCAGCAGCCAAGGGACAGGGGTCGAGAACTATGGCTACACCTTC.

The CDR3 DNA is TGTGCCAGCAGTCCCCTCTTTCCGGACCACGGGGAGCTGTTTTTT. It encodes CASSPLFPDHGELFF. The V gene is TRBV6-2 or TRBV6-3, the J gene TRBJ2-2; D not resolved. Per the germline V gene, CDR1 is MNHEY and CDR2 is SVGEGT. The CDR3 has 15 amino acids. V was pared by 5 bases and J by 7 bases, with 17 bases between.

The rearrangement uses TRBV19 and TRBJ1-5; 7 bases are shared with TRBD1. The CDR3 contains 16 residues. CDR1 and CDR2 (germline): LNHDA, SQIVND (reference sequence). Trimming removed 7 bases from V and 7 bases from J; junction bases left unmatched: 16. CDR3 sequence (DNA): TGTGCCAGTACCCCCTGGGGGGGACAGCCCGGGCAGCCCCAGCATTTT. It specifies CASTPWGGQPGQPQHF. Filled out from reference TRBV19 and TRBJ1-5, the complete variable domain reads DGGITQSPKYLFRKEGQNVTLSCEQNLNHDAMYWYRQDPGQGLRLIYYSQIVNDFQKGDIAEGYSVSREKKESFPLTVTSAQKNPTAFYLCASTPWGGQPGQPQHFGDGTRLSIL.

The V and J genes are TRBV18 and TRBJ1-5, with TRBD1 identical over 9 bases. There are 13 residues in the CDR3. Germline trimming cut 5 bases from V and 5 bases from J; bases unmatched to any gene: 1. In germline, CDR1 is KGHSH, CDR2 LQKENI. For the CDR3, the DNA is TGTGCCAGCTCAAGACAGGGGGATCAGCCCCAGCATTTT. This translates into CASSRQGDQPQHF.

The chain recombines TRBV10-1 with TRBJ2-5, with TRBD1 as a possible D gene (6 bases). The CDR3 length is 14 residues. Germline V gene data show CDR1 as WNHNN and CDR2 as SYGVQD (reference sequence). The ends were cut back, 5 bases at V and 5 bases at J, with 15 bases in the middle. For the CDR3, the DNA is TGCGCCAGCAGTCGAGACAGGAGAATTGAGACCCAGTACTTC. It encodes CASSRDRRIETQYF.

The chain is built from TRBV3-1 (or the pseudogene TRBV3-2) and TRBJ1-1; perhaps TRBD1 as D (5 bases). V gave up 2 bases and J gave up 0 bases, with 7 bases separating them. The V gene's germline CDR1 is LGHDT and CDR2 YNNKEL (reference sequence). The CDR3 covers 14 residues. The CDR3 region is CASSQSGVNTEAFF. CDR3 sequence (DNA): TGTGCCAGCAGCCAATCGGGGGTGAACACTGAAGCTTTCTTT.

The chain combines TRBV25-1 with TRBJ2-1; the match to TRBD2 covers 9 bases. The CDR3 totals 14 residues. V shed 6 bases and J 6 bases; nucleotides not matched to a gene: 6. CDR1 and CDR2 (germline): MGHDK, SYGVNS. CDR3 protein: CASSVAGARNEQFF. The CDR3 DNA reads TGTGCCAGCAGCGTAGCGGGGGCACGCAATGAGCAGTTCTTC.

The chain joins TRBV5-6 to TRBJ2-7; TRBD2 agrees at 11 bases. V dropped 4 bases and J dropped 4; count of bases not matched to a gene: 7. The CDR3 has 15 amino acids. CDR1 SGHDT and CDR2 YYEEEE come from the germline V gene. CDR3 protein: CASSRSTSGVYEQYF. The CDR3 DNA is TGTGCCAGCAGCCGTTCGACTAGCGGGGTATACGAGCAGTACTTC.

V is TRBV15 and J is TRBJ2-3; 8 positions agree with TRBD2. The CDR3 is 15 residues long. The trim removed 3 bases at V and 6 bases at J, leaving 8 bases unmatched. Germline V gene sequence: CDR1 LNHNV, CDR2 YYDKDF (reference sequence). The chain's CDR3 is CATSRSGGPSDTQYF. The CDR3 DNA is TGTGCCACCAGCAGGTCGGGGGGGCCATCGGATACGCAGTATTTT.

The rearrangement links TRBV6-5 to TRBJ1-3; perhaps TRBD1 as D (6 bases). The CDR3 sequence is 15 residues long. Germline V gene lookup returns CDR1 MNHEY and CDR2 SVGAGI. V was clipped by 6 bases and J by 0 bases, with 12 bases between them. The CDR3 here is CASRSTGVSGNTIYF. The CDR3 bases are TGTGCCAGCAGGTCGACAGGCGTCTCTGGAAACACCATATATTTT.

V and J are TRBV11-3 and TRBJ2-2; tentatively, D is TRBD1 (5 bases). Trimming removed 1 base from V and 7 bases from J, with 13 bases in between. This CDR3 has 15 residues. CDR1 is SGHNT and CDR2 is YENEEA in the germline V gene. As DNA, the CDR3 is TGTGCCAGCAGCTTAGTTTCAGGGTCAGGCGGGGAGCTGTTTTTT. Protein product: CASSLVSGSGGELFF.

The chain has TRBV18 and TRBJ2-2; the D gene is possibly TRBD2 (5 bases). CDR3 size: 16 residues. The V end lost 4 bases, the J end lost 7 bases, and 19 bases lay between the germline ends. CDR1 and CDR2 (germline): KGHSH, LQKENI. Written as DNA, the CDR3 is TGTGCCAGCTCACGGCTCGAGGGTAAAATCGGCGGGGAGCTGTTTTTT. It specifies CASSRLEGKIGGELFF.

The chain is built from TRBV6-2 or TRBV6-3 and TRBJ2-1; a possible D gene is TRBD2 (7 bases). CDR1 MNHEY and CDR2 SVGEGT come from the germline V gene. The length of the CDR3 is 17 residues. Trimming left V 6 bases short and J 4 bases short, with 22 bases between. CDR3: CASSSRTRGTLYNEQFF. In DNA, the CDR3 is TGTGCCAGCAGCTCACGGACTAGGGGGACCTTATACAATGAGCAGTTCTTC.

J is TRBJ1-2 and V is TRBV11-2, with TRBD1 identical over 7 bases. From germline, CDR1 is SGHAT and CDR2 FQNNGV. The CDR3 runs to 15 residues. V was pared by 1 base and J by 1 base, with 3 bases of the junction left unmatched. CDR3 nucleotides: TGTGCCAGCAGCTTAGGCGCAGGGGGTAACTATGGCTACACCTTC. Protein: CASSLGAGGNYGYTF.

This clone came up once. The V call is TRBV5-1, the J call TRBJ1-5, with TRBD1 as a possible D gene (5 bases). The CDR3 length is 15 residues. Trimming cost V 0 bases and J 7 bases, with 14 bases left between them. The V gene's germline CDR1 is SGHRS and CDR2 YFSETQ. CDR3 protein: CASSLDKGAGQPQHF. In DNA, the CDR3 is TGCGCCAGCAGCTTGGACAAAGGGGCCGGGCAGCCCCAGCATTTT.

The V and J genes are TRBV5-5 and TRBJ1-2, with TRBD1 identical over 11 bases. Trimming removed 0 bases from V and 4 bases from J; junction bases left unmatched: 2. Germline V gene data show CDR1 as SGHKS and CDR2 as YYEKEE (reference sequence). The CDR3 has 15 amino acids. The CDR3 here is CASSLGTGGSYGYTF. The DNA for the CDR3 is TGTGCCAGCAGCTTGGGGACAGGGGGCTCCTATGGCTACACCTTC.

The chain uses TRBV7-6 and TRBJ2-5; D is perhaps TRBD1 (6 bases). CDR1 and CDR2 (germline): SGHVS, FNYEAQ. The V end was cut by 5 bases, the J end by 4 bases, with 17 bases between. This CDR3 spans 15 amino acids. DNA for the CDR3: TGTGCCAGCAGCCAAGCACAGGGATTGGGAGAGACCCAGTACTTC. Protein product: CASSQAQGLGETQYF.

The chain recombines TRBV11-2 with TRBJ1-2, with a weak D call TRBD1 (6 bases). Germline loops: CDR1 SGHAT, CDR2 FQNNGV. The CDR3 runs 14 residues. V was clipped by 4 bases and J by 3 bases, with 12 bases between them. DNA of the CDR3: TGTGCCAGCAGCTCCGGGGGCGGTCACTATGGCTACACCTTC. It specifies CASSSGGGHYGYTF.